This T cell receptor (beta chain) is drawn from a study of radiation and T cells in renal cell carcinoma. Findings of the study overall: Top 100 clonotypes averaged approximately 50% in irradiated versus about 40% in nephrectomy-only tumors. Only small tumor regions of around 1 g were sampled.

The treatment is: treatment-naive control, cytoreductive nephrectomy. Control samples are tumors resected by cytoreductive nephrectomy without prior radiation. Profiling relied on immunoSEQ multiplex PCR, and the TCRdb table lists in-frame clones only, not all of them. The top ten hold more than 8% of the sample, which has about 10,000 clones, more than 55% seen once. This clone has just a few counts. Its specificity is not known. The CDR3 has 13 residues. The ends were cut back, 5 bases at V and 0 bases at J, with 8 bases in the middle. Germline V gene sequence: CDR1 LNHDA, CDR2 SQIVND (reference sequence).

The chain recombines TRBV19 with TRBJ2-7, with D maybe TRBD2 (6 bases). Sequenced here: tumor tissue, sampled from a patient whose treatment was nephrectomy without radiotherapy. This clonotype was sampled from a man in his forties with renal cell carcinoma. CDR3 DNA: TGTGCCAGTAGTGGGGGGAGCTCCTACGAGCAGTACTTC. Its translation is CASSGGSSYEQYF. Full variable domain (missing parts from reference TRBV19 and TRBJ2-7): DGGITQSPKYLFRKEGQNVTLSCEQNLNHDAMYWYRQDPGQGLRLIYYSQIVNDFQKGDIAEGYSVSREKKESFPLTVTSAQKNPTAFYLCASSGGSSYEQYFGPGTRLTVT.